Included here is one T cell receptor (beta chain) sequence, with context. Its antigen is unidentified. Blood was drawn once per donor, and each sample measured roughly 2.5 ml. This specimen belongs to a study of monozygotic twins with inflammatory bowel disease. CDR3 size: 12 residues. CDR1 is SQVTM, CDR2 ANQGSEA, per germline. Two nested PCRs, about 16 and 10 cycles, amplified TCRalpha and TCRbeta cDNA. Using the 5' RACE reads, TCRdb records one entry per CDR3 protein without DNA. The repertoire table contains some 150,000 distinct CDR3 sequences. Study outcomes and limitations: Patients received differing immunosuppressive treatments, which may have added variability to their repertoires.

The rearrangement uses TRBV29-1 and TRBJ2-3. This clonotype was obtained from a human donor with ulcerative colitis or Crohn's disease, or a healthy co-twin of an affected twin (not recorded which). The sequenced sample consisted of blood. The CDR3: CSLLGRADTQYF.